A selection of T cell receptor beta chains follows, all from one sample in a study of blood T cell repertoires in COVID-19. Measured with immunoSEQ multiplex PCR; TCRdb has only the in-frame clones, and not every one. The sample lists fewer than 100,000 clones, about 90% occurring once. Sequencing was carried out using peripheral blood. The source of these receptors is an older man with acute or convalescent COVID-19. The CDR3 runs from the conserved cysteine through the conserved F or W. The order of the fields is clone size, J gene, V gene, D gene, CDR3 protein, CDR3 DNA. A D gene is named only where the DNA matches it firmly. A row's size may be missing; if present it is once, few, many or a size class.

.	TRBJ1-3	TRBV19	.	CASSASGNTIYF	TGTGCCAGTTCAGCGTCTGGAAACACCATATATTTT
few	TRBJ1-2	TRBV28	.	CASRGPGVGYTF	TGTGCCAGCAGGGGGCCGGGGGTAGGCTACACCTTC
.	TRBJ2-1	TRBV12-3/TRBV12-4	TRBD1	CASSSALRGQQFF	TGTGCCAGCAGTTCCGCTTTGAGGGGGCAGCAGTTCTTC
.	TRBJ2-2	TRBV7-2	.	CASRPQGIPNTGELFF	TGTGCCAGCAGACCCCAGGGGATCCCGAACACCGGGGAGCTGTTTTTT
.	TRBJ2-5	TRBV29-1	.	CSGDRIGAETQYF	TGCAGCGGCGACAGGATCGGAGCGGAGACCCAGTACTTC
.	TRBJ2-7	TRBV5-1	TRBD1	CASSLTGGRYEQYF	TGCGCCAGCAGCTTAACAGGGGGCCGGTACGAGCAGTACTTC
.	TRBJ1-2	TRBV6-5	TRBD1	CASSYSTGTGGYGYTF	TGTGCCAGCAGTTACTCAACCGGGACAGGGGGCTATGGCTACACCTTC
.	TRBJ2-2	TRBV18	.	CASSPELRMGAGELFF	TGTGCCAGCTCACCTGAGTTGCGTATGGGAGCCGGGGAGCTGTTTTTT
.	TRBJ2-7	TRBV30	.	CAWRESPARNEQYF	TGTGCCTGGAGGGAGTCGCCGGCGAGGAACGAGCAGTACTTC
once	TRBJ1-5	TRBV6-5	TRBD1	CASSRWTGGNQPQHF	TGTGCCAGCAGTCGCTGGACAGGTGGCAATCAGCCCCAGCATTTT
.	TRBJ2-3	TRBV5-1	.	CASSWGPTDTQYF	TGCGCCAGCAGCTGGGGGCCAACAGATACGCAGTATTTT
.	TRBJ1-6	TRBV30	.	CAWGPGTLYSPLHF	TGTGCCTGGGGCCCCGGGACATTGTATTCACCCCTCCACTTT
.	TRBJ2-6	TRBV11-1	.	CASSTDNFSGANVLTF	TGTGCCAGCAGCACGGACAACTTCTCAGGGGCCAACGTCCTGACTTTC
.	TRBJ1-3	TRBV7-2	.	CASSLARQNTIYF	TGTGCCAGCAGCTTAGCCAGACAAAACACCATATATTTT
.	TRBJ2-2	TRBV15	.	CATSIQTGELFF	TGTGCCACCAGCATCCAGACCGGGGAGCTGTTTTTT
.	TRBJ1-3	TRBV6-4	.	CASSDDRDNSGNTIYF	TGTGCCAGCAGTGACGATAGGGACAACTCTGGAAACACCATATATTTT
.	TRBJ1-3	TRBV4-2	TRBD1	CASSPNRGTSGNTIYF	TGTGCCAGCAGCCCAAACAGGGGAACCTCTGGAAACACCATATATTTT
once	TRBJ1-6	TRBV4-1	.	CASSQDPPGLGGFSSYNSPLHF	TGCGCCAGCAGCCAAGATCCACCGGGCCTAGGAGGGTTCAGCTCCTATAATTCACCCCTCCACTTT